This TCR beta chain was profiled in a study of T cell responses to AZD1222 COVID-19 vaccine (dated by TCRdb to about 2021). As for the study more broadly: TCR sequencing covered more than 230 trial participants: 207 given two doses of AZD1222 and 26 given two doses of MenACWY control vaccine. Trial participants were enrolled by age into subgroups of 18-55, 56-69 and 70-plus years, and around 150, 29 and 61 TCR-sequenced participants, respectively, were included in these subgroups. On the study overall, not on this receptor specifically: The 56-69-year group was small, and its depth increase did not reach significance, likely because of low power. After two AZD1222 doses, both the breadth and the depth of spike-specific TCRs were significantly higher than at day 0 and than in MenACWY recipients. Most participants were white British and females outnumbered males, and the authors suggested that clonal diversity may have been underestimated. Vaccine-associated CD4 TCRs spanned the whole spike protein, with dominant responses in regions 160-218 and 743-854. Conclusions about previously exposed vaccinees are limited, since just five or six AZD1222 recipients were seropositive for SARS-CoV-2 at baseline. Nearly half of unique spike-specific TCRs reportedly recognized epitopes outside regions mutated in the B.1.351 and B.1.1.7 variants. Because no samples from the day 14 peak response were available, repertoires could be characterized only after the peak T cell response.

CDR1 and CDR2 are drawn from the germline V gene (reference sequence): LGHDT, YNNKEL. From the cysteine through the phenylalanine, the CDR3 covers 14 amino acids. Only the CDR3 DNA stays, 42 bases, in frame from base 1. V is clipped by 4 bases and J by 2 bases, and the sequence between their germline boundaries is 10 bases long. The time point label corresponds to: baseline before first vaccination. The treatment or condition tag for this specimen amounts to: meningococcal conjugate vaccine given as trial control. Samples from vaccinated people were obtained from the UK trials COV001 and COV002, which included a single-blind randomized controlled phase 2/3 trial of AZD1222 (ChAdOx1 nCoV-19) in healthy adults. For TCRbeta chain sequencing, PBMC samples from trial participants were taken at day 0 and at day 28 after the second dose. Remarks on this clone: Its recognized antigen is unknown. No per-base quality is available; no much larger clone lies one base away.

The CDR3 regions of human TCRbeta chains were analyzed by immunosequencing. The authors' pipeline ran thus. TCRs in the repertoires were compared against a reference library of SARS-CoV-2-specific TCRs that had been generated with the MIRA antigen-specificity platform. Breadth was defined as the fraction of unique TCRs that were SARS-CoV-2-associated, and depth was defined as the fraction of total T cells that were SARS-CoV-2-associated. Using the MIRA data, each spike-specific TCR was mapped to the spike region that the TCR reacts to and placed in a CD4 or CD8 class. Log10-transformed breadth and depth values were compared by one-way ANOVA with Sidak's multiple comparisons tests. Sourced from immuneACCESS, this table was stored by TCRdb with only in-frame sequences that have V and J called. A share of the clones is absent; for the studies checked, an unresolved V gene accounts for under half, and the remainder has no known explanation. That table is the source of V, J and clone size, and D and trimming were worked out from the DNA. The sample profile shows 150,000 or so clones; approximately 85% of them were found once. Clones ranked in the top ten supply approximately 4% of the sample.

The sample in question was peripheral blood, obtained on day 0 of MenACWY control vaccination. This TCR was recovered from an adult in good health. In this chain, TRBV3-1 (or the pseudogene TRBV3-2) is recombined with TRBJ2-3, and TRBD2 may be the D gene, going by 6 matching bases. The CDR3 protein: CASSRAGYTDTQYF. At the DNA level, the sequence is TGTGCCAGCAGCCGGGCGGGGTACACAGATACGCAGTATTTT.